The subject of this entry is one T cell receptor (beta chain). The source of the sample is a study of T cells of healthy individuals. TCRdb passed the 5' RACE reads through MiXCR, listing each CDR3 protein once. The sample yields tens of thousands of distinct CDR3 sequences, 5% seen once. CDR3 length: 14 residues. Germline CDR1 reads MNHEY; CDR2 reads SMNVEV (reference sequence). The ends lost 4 bases at V and 9 bases at J; junction bases unmatched: 10. The V and J genes are TRBV27 and TRBJ1-1, with TRBD1 matching over 8 bases. The sequence derives from a female donor in good health. CDR3 nucleotides: TGTGCCAGCAGTTCCACCATGGACAGGGAACAAGCTTTCTTT. Protein: CASSSTMDREQAFF.